Shown below are 25 T cell receptor beta chains from a single sample sequenced in a study of T cell responses to AZD1222 COVID-19 vaccine. Profiling relied on immunoSEQ multiplex PCR, and the TCRdb table lists in-frame clones only, not all of them. The table lists more than 70,000 clones, 90% of them singletons. The sequenced sample was peripheral blood, obtained 28 days after the second AZD1222 dose. Every receptor here comes from an adult who received the AZD1222 COVID-19 vaccine.

This sequence joins TRBV5-3 and TRBJ2-1; TRBD1 might be the D (5 bases). TRBV5-3 has ORF status, its function being uncertain. The V end was cut by 0 bases, the J end by 0 bases, with 28 bases between. The CDR3 spans 22 residues. The CDR3, as DNA: TGTGCCAGAAGCTTGGGATCGAGGAGTTGCGACAGTTGTTGGGGCTCCTACAATGAGCAGTTCTTC. It codes for CARSLGSRSCDSCWGSYNEQFF.

The gene calls are TRBV5-6 and TRBJ2-7; D possibly corresponds to TRBD2 (6 bases). Trimming took 1 base from V and 0 from J, leaving 11 bases between them. CDR3 length: 15 residues. From germline, CDR1 is SGHDT and CDR2 YYEEEE. The CDR3 region is CASSLLAVSSYEQYF. DNA for the CDR3: TGTGCCAGCAGCTTGTTAGCGGTAAGCTCCTACGAGCAGTACTTC.

V and J are TRBV27 and TRBJ1-6; 7 bases agree with TRBD1. This CDR3 region has 15 residues. The V and J ends lost 7 bases and 7 bases, in that order; junction bases with no gene match: 10. The germline CDR1 and CDR2 sequences are MNHEY and SMNVEV (reference sequence). CDR3 nucleotide sequence: TGTGCCAGCATGACTCTCGGGACAGAAAATTCACCCCTCCACTTT. As protein: CASMTLGTENSPLHF.

The chain uses TRBV10-3 and TRBJ1-2, with 8 bases matching TRBD1. Germline values: CDR1 ENHRY, CDR2 SYGVKD. This CDR3 region has 14 residues. Losses at the gene ends were 7 bases for V and 5 bases for J; bases not matched to a gene: 9. The CDR3 bases are TGTGCCATCACCACCGGGACAGGTGATTATGGCTACACCTTC. Translating gives CAITTGTGDYGYTF.

This chain links TRBV12-3 or TRBV12-4 with TRBJ1-6; no reliable D call. Trimming shortened V by 2 bases and J by 13 bases, and 12 bases separated the two germline ends. The CDR3 totals 13 residues. DNA of the CDR3: TGTGCCAGCAGTTTAAGTTTTTCGTTGCCCCTCCACTTT. It specifies CASSLSFSLPLHF.

Written as DNA, the CDR3 is TGTGCCAGCAGTTTCTCCTCGATCCAAAGCGAGCAGTACTTC. Its translation is CASSFSSIQSEQYF. The rearrangement links TRBV27 to TRBJ2-7; no reliable D call. The germline V and J ends were trimmed by 3 bases and 6 bases, with 15 bases remaining between them. The CDR3 has 14 amino acids. The germline V gene encodes CDR1 MNHEY and CDR2 SMNVEV (reference sequence).

The V gene is TRBV20-1, the J gene TRBJ1-4, with 9 bases identical to TRBD1. V lost 3 bases to trimming and J lost 6 bases; unmatched junction nucleotides: 8. Germline V CDR1 and CDR2: DFQATT, SNEGSKA (reference sequence). The CDR3 has 15 residues. Written as DNA, the CDR3 is TGCAGTGCTAGTATACCGGGACAGGGCGATGAAAAACTGTTTTTT. It is translated as CSASIPGQGDEKLFF.

This chain joins TRBV25-1 and TRBJ1-4; 8 bases fit TRBD1. Germline V gene lookup returns CDR1 MGHDK and CDR2 SYGVNS. V was pared by 3 bases and J by 5 bases, with 8 bases of the junction left unmatched. The CDR3 runs to 16 residues. The CDR3: CASSDPTGTGNEKLFF. The CDR3 coding sequence is TGTGCCAGCAGTGACCCGACCGGGACAGGCAATGAAAAACTGTTTTTT. The full variable domain, in which reference TRBV25-1 and TRBJ1-4 provide the parts outside the CDR3, is EADIYQTPRYLVIGTGKKITLECSQTMGHDKMYWYQQDPGMELHLIHYSYGVNSTEKGDLSSESTVSRIRTEHFPLTLESARPSHTSQYLCASSDPTGTGNEKLFFGSGTQLSVL.

This chain joins TRBV9 and TRBJ2-5; 8 positions agree with TRBD1. V shed 0 bases and J 5 bases; nucleotides not matched to a gene: 9. This CDR3 is built from 16 residues. Germline V lookup: CDR1 SGDLS, CDR2 YYNGEE. This chain's CDR3 is CASSVGQTRGRETQYF. The CDR3 bases are TGTGCCAGCAGCGTAGGCCAAACCAGGGGGCGGGAGACCCAGTACTTC.

The chain recombines TRBV10-3 with TRBJ2-3; 10 positions agree with TRBD2. The V gene's germline CDR1 is ENHRY and CDR2 SYGVKD. V trimming: 0 bases; J trimming: 5 bases; junction bases outside the gene matches: 5. This CDR3 has 16 residues. The CDR3 nucleotides are TGTGCCATCAGTGAGTCGGCTAGCGGGGGTGGAGATACGCAGTATTTT. Translated: CAISESASGGGDTQYF.

The V call is TRBV6-5, the J call TRBJ1-1; D call uncertain. The CDR3 totals 14 residues. CDR1 and CDR2 from the germline V gene are MNHEY and SVGAGI. Deletions cut 5 bases from V and 0 bases from J, with 10 bases between. The CDR3 reads CASSPTDLNTEAFF. The CDR3 DNA reads as TGTGCCAGCAGTCCCACAGATTTGAACACTGAAGCTTTCTTT.

This clone was observed a single time. The chain couples TRBV6-5 to TRBJ1-3; maybe TRBD1 (5 bases). Trimming took 6 bases from V and 0 from J, leaving 12 bases between them. CDR1 and CDR2 from the germline V gene are MNHEY and SVGAGI. This CDR3 is 15 amino acids long. CDR3 in DNA: TGTGCCAGCAGATCCCAGGGTAGCTCTGGAAACACCATATATTTT. Protein product: CASRSQGSSGNTIYF.

The chain combines TRBV2 with TRBJ1-2; D is possibly TRBD1 (6 bases). The V gene's germline CDR1 is SNHLY and CDR2 FYNNEI. Trimming removed 1 base from V and 0 bases from J, with 15 bases in between. The length of the CDR3 is 17 residues. The chain's CDR3 is CASSEGGHLNSNYGYTF. The CDR3 nucleotides are TGTGCCAGCAGTGAAGGGGGACACTTGAATTCTAACTATGGCTACACCTTC.

The chain couples TRBV18 to TRBJ2-1; 9 bases are shared with TRBD2. The CDR3 loop spans 16 amino acids. CDR1 and CDR2 (germline): KGHSH, LQKENI. With 0 bases clipped from V and 9 bases from J, the junction kept 9 bases outside the gene matches. CDR3 sequence (DNA): TGTGCCAGCTCACCACCAAGCGGGGGGCGTTCGGGTGAGCAGTTCTTC. Residues: CASSPPSGGRSGEQFF.

This chain uses TRBV3-1 (or the pseudogene TRBV3-2) with TRBJ1-5, with D unresolved. The CDR3 loop spans 13 amino acids. Trimming removed 4 bases from V and 4 bases from J, with 8 bases in between. Germline loops: CDR1 LGHDT, CDR2 YNNKEL (reference sequence). CDR3 coding DNA: TGTGCCAGCAGCCTAAGTGAGAATCAGCCCCAGCATTTT. Its protein is CASSLSENQPQHF.

The gene calls are TRBV3-1 (or the pseudogene TRBV3-2) and TRBJ1-5, with D perhaps matching TRBD1 (5 bases). V was shortened by 1 base and J by 1 base, with 17 bases between the two germline ends. The CDR3 runs to 18 residues. In germline, CDR1 is LGHDT, CDR2 YNNKEL (reference sequence). The CDR3: CASSQVGPGQESNQPQHF. CDR3 coding DNA: TGTGCCAGCAGCCAAGTGGGGCCGGGGCAGGAAAGCAATCAGCCCCAGCATTTT.

The gene calls are TRBV7-8 and TRBJ1-1; D is perhaps TRBD1 (5 bases). The CDR3 has 14 amino acids. CDR1 and CDR2 (germline): SGHVS, FQNEAQ. Trimming stripped 4 bases from V and 1 base from J, with 10 bases between. CDR3 amino acids: CASSSPTGNTEAFF. The CDR3 nucleotides are TGTGCCAGCAGCTCCCCAACAGGGAACACTGAAGCTTTCTTT.

This CDR3 reads CASSYGPNEYGYTF. CDR3 in DNA: TGTGCCAGCAGCTACGGGCCGAACGAGTATGGCTACACCTTC. The rearrangement links TRBV7-9 to TRBJ1-2; D ambiguous. This CDR3 has 14 residues. V was shortened by 4 bases and J by 5 bases, with 14 bases between the two germline ends. Germline V gene sequence: CDR1 SEHNR, CDR2 FQNEAQ (reference sequence).

The chain employs TRBV5-4 and TRBJ2-7, with 8 bases that match TRBD2. CDR1 SGHNT and CDR2 YYREEE come from the germline V gene (reference sequence). This CDR3 is built from 15 residues. Trimming at V came to 1 base and at J to 2 bases, leaving 5 bases not matched to a gene. In nucleotides, the CDR3 is TGTGCCAGCAGCTTGCAGAGCGGGGGTACCTACGAGCAGTACTTC. It specifies CASSLQSGGTYEQYF.

This clone was seen only a few times. The chain joins TRBV4-1 to TRBJ1-2, with D maybe TRBD1 (6 bases). The V gene lost 2 bases and the J gene lost 5 bases, with 15 bases spanning the gap. Germline CDR1 reads MGHRA; CDR2 reads YSYEKL. The CDR3 has 15 amino acids. CDR3 sequence (DNA): TGCGCCAGCAGCCAACGCGCACAGGGACTGTATGGCTACACCTTC. Residues: CASSQRAQGLYGYTF.

The chain couples TRBV11-2 to TRBJ2-5; 10 nucleotides agree with TRBD2. CDR3 length: 16 residues. The germline CDR1 and CDR2 sequences are SGHAT and FQNNGV. V was pared by 5 bases and J by 4 bases, with 10 bases of the junction left unmatched. This chain's CDR3 is CASSPLSGRARETQYF. The CDR3 nucleotides are TGTGCCAGCAGCCCTCTAAGCGGGAGGGCCCGAGAGACCCAGTACTTC.

The chain carries TRBV12-3 or TRBV12-4 and TRBJ2-5; D is undetermined. CDR3 length equals 13 residues. Trimming shortened V by 6 bases and J by 1 base, and 9 bases separated the two germline ends. CDR3: CASRRITQETQYF. The DNA of the CDR3 is TGTGCCAGCAGGCGTATCACCCAAGAGACCCAGTACTTC.

The chain is built from TRBV7-2 and TRBJ2-4; D possibly uses TRBD1 or TRBD2 (5 bases each). The germline V gene encodes CDR1 SGHTA and CDR2 FQGNSA. The CDR3 is 15 amino acids. Trimming took 5 bases from V and 8 from J, leaving 19 bases between them. The chain's CDR3 is CASSPNGAAMDIQYF. CDR3 DNA: TGTGCCAGCAGCCCCAACGGGGCGGCGATGGACATTCAGTACTTC.

The V call is TRBV11-3, the J call TRBJ1-6; D unresolved. The germline V and J ends were trimmed by 7 bases and 5 bases, with 15 bases remaining between them. The germline CDR1 and CDR2 sequences are SGHNT and YENEEA. The CDR3 runs to 15 residues. CDR3 region: CASILVGLNNSPLHF. In DNA form, the CDR3 reads TGTGCCAGCATTCTGGTCGGGTTAAATAATTCACCCCTCCACTTT.

This chain links TRBV6-2 or TRBV6-3 with TRBJ2-2; unclear D gene. Trimming cost V 4 bases and J 6 bases, with 6 bases left between them. Germline-derived CDR1 and CDR2 are MNHEY and SVGEGT. CDR3 length equals 12 residues. This CDR3 reads CASSSTAGELFF. DNA for the CDR3: TGTGCCAGCAGTTCAACGGCCGGGGAGCTGTTTTTT.